Listed below are T cell receptor beta chains from one sample, sequenced in a study of shared clonotypes between healthy human individuals. The assay was immunoSEQ multiplex PCR, and TCRdb's table has in-frame clones only and misses some. The sample lists about a million clones, roughly 77% occurring once. Specimen: memory CD4+ T cells from PBMCs. The receptors were gathered from a man in his late teens or twenties in good health. Some clones in this sample may be carry-over from other donors' samples. Each CDR3 is given with its conserved first and last residue. Each record gives: V gene, D gene, J gene, clone size, CDR3 DNA, CDR3 protein. A D gene is named only where the DNA matches it firmly. Expanded clones get a size class; other rows say once, few or many, or leave the size out.

>TRBV5-1|.|TRBJ2-5|.
TGCGCCAGCAGCAGGCAAGAGACCCAGTACTTC
CASSRQETQYF
>TRBV5-4|.|TRBJ2-5|.
TGTGCCAGCAGCGGGAGTTGGGACGAGACCCAGTACTTC
CASSGSWDETQYF
>TRBV27|.|TRBJ1-1|.
TGTGCCAGCAGTTTATCCCAGGGGATGTCGGGTGGTTTCTTT
CASSLSQGMSGGFF
>TRBV4-1|.|TRBJ2-5|.
TGCGCCAGCAGCCGGCGCAATTCGAACAGGGATGAGACCCAGTACTTC
CASSRRNSNRDETQYF
>TRBV6-1|.|TRBJ2-1|.
TGTGCCAGCAGGAAGACTGGCAGCTCCTACAATGAGCAGTTCTTC
CASRKTGSSYNEQFF
>TRBV5-1|TRBD2|TRBJ2-1|once
TGCGCCAGCAGCTTGGGGGCCGGGGCTAGCGGGACTTACAATGAGCAGTTCTTC
CASSLGAGASGTYNEQFF
>TRBV2|TRBD2|TRBJ2-7|.
TGTGCCACTCGGCTGGGAGGGCCCTACGAGCAGTACTTC
CATRLGGPYEQYF
>TRBV28|.|TRBJ2-5|.
TGTGCCAGCAGCCTGCCGGACGGGTCGAGGACCCAGTACTTC
CASSLPDGSRTQYF
>TRBV2|TRBD1|TRBJ2-6|.
TGTGCCAGCAGCGAGAGGCTGGGGACAGGTCTCTCTGGGGCCAACGTCCTGACTTTC
CASSERLGTGLSGANVLTF
>TRBV29-1|.|TRBJ1-5|.
TGCAGCGTTGATTCAGGGCTTGGACAGCCCCAGCATTTT
CSVDSGLGQPQHF
>TRBV4-2|.|TRBJ1-5|.
TGTGCCAGCAGCCAGGATCAGGGGTTTGGGGAGCCCCAGCATTTT
CASSQDQGFGEPQHF
>TRBV5-1|.|TRBJ2-2|.
TGCGCCAGCAGCTTGGACCCGGGGTCCAGCCGGGAGCTGTTTTTT
CASSLDPGSSRELFF
>TRBV5-1|.|TRBJ1-1|many
TGCGCCAGCAGCTTGGTGGGCTCCCTGGTGGCTGAAGCTTTCTTT
CASSLVGSLVAEAFF
>TRBV6-6|.|TRBJ2-5|many
TGTGCCAGCAGCCCGTCCCGAGGGACCCAGTACTTC
CASSPSRGTQYF
>TRBV7-3|.|TRBJ1-1|.
TGTGCCAGCAGCTTAACGAGGTCATCGAGGAACACTGAAGCTTTCTTT
CASSLTRSSRNTEAFF
>TRBV10-3|TRBD1|TRBJ1-5|once
TGTGCCATCAGTGACAGGACAGGGGGTTCACAGCCCCAGCATTTT
CAISDRTGGSQPQHF
>TRBV19|TRBD2|TRBJ2-5|.
TGTGCCAGTAGTATCTGGGGGGGAGAGACCCAGTACTTC
CASSIWGGETQYF
>TRBV7-9|TRBD1|TRBJ2-7|.
TGTGCCAGCACCGGGTATGGGACAGGGAAAAGCCACGAGCAGTACTTC
CASTGYGTGKSHEQYF
>TRBV5-1|TRBD2|TRBJ2-1|.
TGCGCCAGCCAAGCAAGGGGCACGAGCGGGGGCTACAATGAGCAGTTCTTC
CASQARGTSGGYNEQFF
>TRBV27|.|TRBJ2-1|.
TGTGCCAGCAAACGCGAGCTGCGAAACTACAATGAGCAGTTCTTC
CASKRELRNYNEQFF
>TRBV4-3|.|TRBJ2-1|.
TGCGCCAGCAGCCCCGGGTGGAGGAATGAGCAGTTCTTC
CASSPGWRNEQFF
>TRBV9|.|TRBJ2-3|once
TGTGCCAGCAGCCTCTTAGTAGGGGGCACAGATACGCAGTATTTT
CASSLLVGGTDTQYF
>TRBV7-9|.|TRBJ1-3|.
TGTGCCAGCAGCTTATCACAGGGAAACACCATATATTTT
CASSLSQGNTIYF
>TRBV5-4|TRBD1|TRBJ1-2|.
TGTGCCAGCAGCCTACGGACAGGGGTGGGTAACTATGGCTACACCTTC
CASSLRTGVGNYGYTF
>TRBV28|TRBD1|TRBJ1-2|.
TGTGCCAGCACTGTAATCCCGGGACAGGGGGATGACTATGGCTACACCTTC
CASTVIPGQGDDYGYTF
>TRBV7-8|.|TRBJ1-1|.
TGTGCCAGCAGCTTATTGGGGGCCGACACTGAAGCTTTCTTT
CASSLLGADTEAFF
>TRBV27|.|TRBJ1-1|.
TGTGCCAGCACCCTAAATCGGGGCACTGAAGCTTTCTTT
CASTLNRGTEAFF
>TRBV4-3|.|TRBJ1-2|.
TGCGCCAGCAGCCAAGGATGGGGGGCGTATGGCTACACCTTC
CASSQGWGAYGYTF
>TRBV9|TRBD1|TRBJ2-1|.
TGTGCCAGCGGGACAGACTCCCCTTCCAATGAGCAGTTCTTC
CASGTDSPSNEQFF
>TRBV5-1|.|TRBJ1-2|.
TGCGCCAGCAGCCCGCTCGGGGGGGAAGGCTATGGCTACACCTTC
CASSPLGGEGYGYTF
>TRBV5-1|TRBD1|TRBJ1-2|.
TGCGCCAGCAGCTTGTTTGGGTTGGGACAGGGAGACTATGGCTACACCTTC
CASSLFGLGQGDYGYTF
>TRBV6-1|TRBD1|TRBJ1-4|.
TGTGCCAGCAGTTCGCAGGGGGCTGTGGGTGAAAAACTGTTTTTT
CASSSQGAVGEKLFF
>TRBV29-1|.|TRBJ2-3|.
TGCAGCTCCCTAACAGATACGCAGTATTTT
CSSLTDTQYF
>TRBV9|.|TRBJ2-5|.
TGTGCCAGCAGCGAGGGGGACACCTATCAAGAGACCCAGTACTTC
CASSEGDTYQETQYF
>TRBV5-1|.|TRBJ2-2|few
TGCGCCAGCGGTCCGGGACACGACACCGGGGAGCTGTTTTTT
CASGPGHDTGELFF